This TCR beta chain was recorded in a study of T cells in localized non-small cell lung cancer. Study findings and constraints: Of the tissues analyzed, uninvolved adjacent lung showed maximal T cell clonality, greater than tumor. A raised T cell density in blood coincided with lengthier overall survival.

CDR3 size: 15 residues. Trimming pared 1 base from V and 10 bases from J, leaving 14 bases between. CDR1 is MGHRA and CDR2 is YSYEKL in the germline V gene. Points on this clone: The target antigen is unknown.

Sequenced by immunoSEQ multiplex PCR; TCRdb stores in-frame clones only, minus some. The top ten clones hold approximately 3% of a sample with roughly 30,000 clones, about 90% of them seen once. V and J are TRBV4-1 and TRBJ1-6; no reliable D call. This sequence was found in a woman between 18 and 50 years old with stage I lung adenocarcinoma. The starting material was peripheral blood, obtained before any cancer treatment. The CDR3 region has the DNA TGCGCCAGCAGCCAAGTAATGGTAGTAGAGTCACCCCTCCACTTT. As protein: CASSQVMVVESPLHF.